This passage covers 22 T cell receptor beta chains from one sample sequenced in a study of blood T cell repertoires in COVID-19. Measured with immunoSEQ multiplex PCR; TCRdb has only the in-frame clones, and not every one. The data hold a few hundred thousand clones, with approximately 90% observed a single time. Input material: PBMCs or T cells enriched from blood (not recorded which). These receptors originate from a woman aged 55-70 years in a cohort exposed to, infected with or recovered from COVID-19 (not recorded which).

The rearrangement links TRBV28 to TRBJ1-4; D uncertain. Germline V gene data show CDR1 as MDHEN and CDR2 as SYDVKM. Trimming removed 1 base at V and 4 bases at J, with 10 bases between. The CDR3 extends over 15 amino acids. This chain's CDR3 is CASSLFGQDNEKLFF. The CDR3 DNA reads as TGTGCCAGCAGTTTATTTGGGCAAGATAATGAAAAACTGTTTTTT.

The rearrangement links TRBV28 to TRBJ1-2; possibly TRBD1 for D (5 bases). Germline CDR1 reads MDHEN; CDR2 reads SYDVKM. CDR3 size: 15 residues. Trimming cost V 5 bases and J 4 bases, with 17 bases left between them. As DNA, the CDR3 is TGTGCCAGCAGTATCTCCCCCGACAGTATCTATGGCTACACCTTC. As protein: CASSISPDSIYGYTF.

The rearrangement links TRBV24-1 to TRBJ2-1, with 14 bases that match TRBD2. The CDR3 sequence is 20 residues long. J was trimmed by 0 bases and V by 5 bases; bases with no gene match: 11. Germline CDR1 is KGHDR and CDR2 is SFDVKD. The CDR3 reads CATSGAPGTSGGSSYNEQFF. Written as DNA, the CDR3 is TGTGCCACCAGTGGTGCCCCCGGGACTAGCGGGGGCAGCTCCTACAATGAGCAGTTCTTC.

The V and J genes are TRBV20-1 and TRBJ2-1; TRBD2 might be the D (6 bases). This CDR3 contains 15 residues. The V and J ends lost 3 bases and 12 bases respectively, with 24 bases between them. CDR1 DFQATT and CDR2 SNEGSKA come from the germline V gene (reference sequence). CDR3 DNA sequence: TGCAGTGCTAGTGCATTAGGAGCCCTCGGGGGTATGCAGTTCTTC. Its protein is CSASALGALGGMQFF.

The gene calls are TRBV10-2 and TRBJ1-6, with 9 nucleotides matching TRBD1. The CDR3 extends over 17 amino acids. Germline CDR1 is WSHSY and CDR2 is SAAADI. Losses at the gene ends were 3 bases for V and 5 bases for J; bases not matched to a gene: 8. The CDR3 sequence: CASSDGGQGHDNSPLHF. CDR3 nucleotide sequence: TGCGCCAGCAGTGATGGAGGACAGGGGCATGATAATTCACCCCTCCACTTT.

V usage is TRBV20-1 and J usage is TRBJ2-3, with 11 bases matching TRBD2. The V and J ends lost 3 bases and 2 bases, in that order; junction bases with no gene match: 7. This CDR3 comprises 16 residues. The germline CDR1 and CDR2 sequences are DFQATT and SNEGSKA (reference sequence). Here the CDR3 reads CSASEPSGGYTDTQYF. The CDR3 DNA follows: TGCAGTGCTAGTGAGCCTAGCGGGGGGTACACAGATACGCAGTATTTT.

The chain's CDR3 is CASSTLAAQETQYF. CDR3 coding DNA: TGTGCCAGCAGCACCCTAGCGGCCCAAGAGACCCAGTACTTC. This rearrangement joins TRBV5-4 to TRBJ2-5; 7 positions agree with TRBD2. CDR3 size: 14 residues. The ends lost 4 bases at V and 1 base at J; junction bases unmatched: 4. Germline assignment: CDR1 SGHNT and CDR2 YYREEE (reference sequence).

The chain has TRBV28 and TRBJ1-3; D gene unclear. V was cut by 7 bases and J by 0 bases, with 10 bases left in between. The CDR3 length is 14 residues. The germline V gene encodes CDR1 MDHEN and CDR2 SYDVKM. This CDR3 is CASKSRPSGNTIYF. The CDR3 DNA sequence: TGTGCCAGCAAAAGCCGCCCCTCTGGAAACACCATATATTTT.

V is TRBV7-9 and J is TRBJ1-6, with TRBD1 matching 7 bases. Looked up from germline, CDR1 is SEHNR and CDR2 is FQNEAQ (reference sequence). V was pared by 6 bases and J by 5 bases, with 7 bases of the junction left unmatched. This CDR3 has 15 amino acids. For the CDR3, the DNA is TGTGCCAGCAGGTTATCCGGGACAGATAATTCACCCCTCCACTTT. This sequence encodes CASRLSGTDNSPLHF.

The chain employs TRBV9 and TRBJ2-2, with TRBD1 matching over 7 bases. This CDR3 spans 16 amino acids. V lost 3 bases, J lost 0 bases, and 5 bases stayed unmatched. The germline gives CDR1 SGDLS, CDR2 YYNGEE. CDR3 protein: CASSDDRAPNTGELFF. The CDR3 nucleotides are TGTGCCAGCAGCGACGACAGGGCGCCGAACACCGGGGAGCTGTTTTTT.

The chain has TRBV28 and TRBJ2-7, with 10 bases lining up with TRBD1. This CDR3 region has 16 residues. J lost 7 bases, V lost 3 bases, and 12 bases had no gene match. Germline V CDR1 and CDR2: MDHEN, SYDVKM. CDR3 loop: CASSFLGQGSLREQYF. In DNA, the CDR3 is TGTGCCAGCAGTTTTTTGGGACAGGGGTCTCTTCGTGAGCAGTACTTC.

The rearrangement uses TRBV10-3 and TRBJ1-5; D not certain. The CDR3 runs 12 residues. Germline CDR1 and CDR2: ENHRY and SYGVKD. V was cut by 4 bases and J by 3 bases, with 4 bases left in between. The CDR3 protein is CAISGVNQPQHF. The CDR3, as DNA: TGTGCCATCAGTGGAGTCAATCAGCCCCAGCATTTT.

This clone was detected once. As DNA, the CDR3 is TGTGCCAGTAGTAAACCCCAGGGATCGAACACTGAAGCTTTCTTT. This sequence encodes CASSKPQGSNTEAFF. The rearrangement links TRBV19 to TRBJ1-1, with D possibly being TRBD1 (5 bases). The CDR3 extends over 15 amino acids. In germline, CDR1 is LNHDA, CDR2 SQIVND (reference sequence). The ends were cut back, 4 bases at V and 1 base at J, with 13 bases in the middle.

The sample holds a few counts of this clone. This chain uses TRBV4-3 with TRBJ2-5; a possible D gene is TRBD2 (7 bases). The V and J ends lost 0 bases and 5 bases respectively, with 19 bases between them. Germline V gene data show CDR1 as LGHNA and CDR2 as YSLEER. This CDR3 region has 17 residues. The CDR3 protein is CASSQERGRGAGETQYF. CDR3 nucleotides: TGCGCCAGCAGCCAAGAACGGGGTCGGGGGGCCGGCGAGACCCAGTACTTC.

The CDR3 DNA sequence: TGTGCCAGCAGCCAAGGTTCAGGGGGGCGTTCACCCCTCCACTTT. It yields the protein CASSQGSGGRSPLHF. The genes are TRBV14 and TRBJ1-6; 7 nucleotides agree with TRBD1. Trimming cost V 1 base and J 9 bases; bases outside gene matches: 6. The CDR3 length is 15 residues. Germline CDR1 and CDR2: SGHDN and FVKESK.

The J gene is TRBJ2-7, the V gene TRBV2; 8 bases are shared with TRBD2. The CDR3 has 14 residues. Germline-derived CDR1 and CDR2 are SNHLY and FYNNEI. J was trimmed by 2 bases and V by 6 bases; bases with no gene match: 6. CDR3 nucleotides: TGTGCCAGCAGCTTGGGACTAGGACCCTACGAGCAGTACTTC. It is translated as CASSLGLGPYEQYF.

The gene calls are TRBV4-3 and TRBJ2-7; 14 bases fit TRBD2. This CDR3 region has 15 residues. Germline loops: CDR1 LGHNA, CDR2 YSLEER. V was pared by 4 bases and J by 5 bases, with 4 bases of the junction left unmatched. The CDR3 sequence: CASSRVTSGRDEQYF. The CDR3 nucleotides read TGCGCCAGCAGCCGCGTGACTAGCGGGAGGGACGAGCAGTACTTC.

J is TRBJ2-3 and V is TRBV18; 16 bases align to TRBD2. The germline gives CDR1 KGHSH, CDR2 LQKENI. V trimming: 5 bases; J trimming: 5 bases; junction bases outside the gene matches: 4. This CDR3 contains 16 residues. CDR3 in amino acids: CASSMGLAGGQDTQYF. The CDR3, as DNA: TGTGCCAGCTCAATGGGACTAGCGGGAGGGCAAGATACGCAGTATTTT.

In DNA form, the CDR3 reads TGTGCCAGCAGCTTGCTAGATACGCAGTATTTT. Protein: CASSLLDTQYF. The genes are TRBV5-6 and TRBJ2-3; D call uncertain. The CDR3 is 11 residues long. V was shortened by 1 base and J by 5 bases, with 2 bases between the two germline ends. Germline assignment: CDR1 SGHDT and CDR2 YYEEEE. The full variable domain, its missing parts supplied by reference TRBV5-6 and TRBJ2-3, is DAGVTQSPTHLIKTRGQQVTLRCSPKSGHDTVSWYQQALGQGPQFIFQYYEEEERQRGNFPDRFSGHQFPNYSSELNVNALLLGDSALYLCASSLLDTQYFGPGTRLTVL.

V usage is TRBV5-1 and J usage is TRBJ1-2; 10 bases fit TRBD1. The CDR3 contains 16 residues. The trim removed 0 bases at V and 4 bases at J, leaving 6 bases unmatched. Germline V CDR1 and CDR2: SGHRS, YFSETQ. The CDR3, as DNA: TGCGCCAGCAGCTTGGAGGTGGGACAGGGGAGCTATGGCTACACCTTC. Residues: CASSLEVGQGSYGYTF.

V usage is TRBV19 and J usage is TRBJ2-2, with a weak D call TRBD2 (6 bases). The length of the CDR3 is 14 residues. Germline V lookup: CDR1 LNHDA, CDR2 SQIVND (reference sequence). The ends were cut back, 6 bases at V and 1 base at J, with 9 bases in the middle. CDR3 sequence: CASRWDLNTGELFF. The CDR3, as DNA: TGTGCCAGTAGGTGGGACTTGAACACCGGGGAGCTGTTTTTT.

The chain couples TRBV11-2 to TRBJ2-7, with TRBD1 matching over 7 bases. Looked up from germline, CDR1 is SGHAT and CDR2 is FQNNGV. The junction had 5 bases not matched to a gene; V was cut back by 5 bases and J by 4 bases. The CDR3 sequence is 13 residues long. The CDR3 loop reads CASSPGTAYEQYF. CDR3 bases: TGTGCCAGCAGCCCAGGGACAGCGTACGAGCAGTACTTC.